This T cell receptor (beta chain) was captured in a study of CD8 T cells in Susac syndrome. The V gene lost 4 bases and the J gene lost 2 bases, with 15 bases spanning the gap. CDR1 KGHDR and CDR2 SFDVKD come from the germline V gene. There are 16 residues in the CDR3. Random hexamers were used to reverse transcribe an amount of about 0.45 to 1 ug RNA. TCR beta CDR3 was amplified by immunoSEQ multiplex PCR. This amplification extended across 54 Vbeta and 13 Jbeta segments. TCRdb analysed the immunoSEQ multiplex PCR reads with MiXCR anew, one entry per CDR3 protein. The sample includes about 210,000 distinct CDR3 sequences, 95% of them seen just once.

J is TRBJ2-3 and V is TRBV24-1; weak D call: TRBD2 (7 bases). The specimen was CD4+ T cells from PBMCs. The TCR was taken from a human donor with multiple sclerosis. CDR3 nucleotides: TGTGCCACCAGTGACCCCTCGCGGGGGCTCACAGATACGCAGTATTTT. Its protein is CATSDPSRGLTDTQYF.